This TCR beta chain comes out of a study of cytomegalovirus exposure and HLA in healthy donors. The study's findings and limits: Later work found most CMV-associated TCR beta chains apparently HLA-restricted. Researchers had no immune exposure information except CMV serostatus available. In vitro assays verified that three CMV-associated chains recognized CMV antigens specifically. The authors reported that TCR beta sequences could predict HLA-A and HLA-B alleles. These predictions were accurate for most subjects in the first cohort.

This CDR3 contains 21 residues. Germline CDR1 is MNHEY and CDR2 is SMNVEV (reference sequence). Germline trimming cut 6 bases from V and 1 base from J; bases unmatched to any gene: 22. This clone was observed once. Its antigen is not identified. The PCR ran on 60 Vbeta and 13 Jbeta primers. Sequenced by immunoSEQ multiplex PCR; TCRdb stores in-frame clones only, minus some. The sample holds 210,000 or so clones, roughly 84% seen once. This chain links TRBV27 with TRBJ2-4; 9 bases map to TRBD1. Source material: PBMCs. The clonotype was recovered from a boy aged 2 to 10 in good health and CMV-seronegative. For the CDR3, the DNA is TGTGCCAGCAGACCGGGACAGGGTCGATCGTGGGGGGGTTGGGCCAAAAACATTCAGTACTTC. Protein: CASRPGQGRSWGGWAKNIQYF.